The 32 T cell receptor beta chains presented below share a single source sample, sequenced in a study of blood T cell repertoires in COVID-19. Data came from immunoSEQ multiplex PCR; TCRdb stores just in-frame clones and leaves some out. In the table there are around 330,000 clones, around 90% of which are singletons. Sequences were obtained from PBMCs or T cells enriched from blood (not recorded which). All receptors come from a man in his fifties or sixties who had recovered from COVID-19.

The count of this clone is one. The chain has TRBV12-3 or TRBV12-4 and TRBJ1-1; possible D gene TRBD1, 5 bases. Trimming left V 2 bases short and J 5 bases short, with 9 bases between. The CDR3 consists of 13 residues. For the CDR3, the DNA is TGTGCCAGCAGTTTATGGGGGGGGACTGAAGCTTTCTTT. This gives the protein CASSLWGGTEAFF.

The chain employs TRBV10-3 and TRBJ2-2, with 8 bases identical to TRBD2. CDR3 length: 14 residues. The J segment lost 0 bases and the V segment lost 9 bases, leaving 3 bases of the junction unmatched. CDR1 and CDR2 (germline): ENHRY, SYGVKD. CDR3 coding DNA: TGTGCCATTCAGACTAGCGCGAACACCGGGGAGCTGTTTTTT. Its translation is CAIQTSANTGELFF.

This clone appeared once. V and J are TRBV19 and TRBJ1-3; D is unresolved. Germline V CDR1 and CDR2: LNHDA, SQIVND (reference sequence). CDR3 length: 14 amino acids. The germline V and J ends were trimmed by 3 bases and 4 bases, with 10 bases remaining between them. CDR3 residues: CASSISQAGNTIYF. Here the CDR3 DNA reads TGTGCCAGTAGTATCTCGCAGGCCGGAAACACCATATATTTT.

This rearrangement joins TRBV11-2 to TRBJ2-3; 8 nucleotides match TRBD2. CDR1 is SGHAT and CDR2 is FQNNGV in the germline V gene. V was clipped by 4 bases and J by 3 bases; unmatched bases: 9. The CDR3 runs to 16 residues. Written as DNA, the CDR3 is TGTGCCAGCAGCTCGCTCGGCAGCGGGAGAACAGATACGCAGTATTTT. Protein product: CASSSLGSGRTDTQYF. The entire variable domain, with the rest obtained from reference TRBV11-2 and TRBJ2-3, is as follows: EAGVAQSPRYKIIEKRQSVAFWCNPISGHATLYWYQQILGQGPKLLIQFQNNGVVDDSQLPKDRFSAERLKGVDSTLKIQPAKLEDSAVYLCASSSLGSGRTDTQYFGPGTRLTVL.

J is TRBJ1-3 and V is TRBV5-1; 10 nucleotides match TRBD1. The length of the CDR3 is 16 residues. Germline CDR1 SGHRS, CDR2 YFSETQ. V lost 4 bases and J lost 2; bases outside the gene matches: 6. CDR3 sequence reads: CASSMGQGIPGNTIYF. CDR3 DNA sequence: TGCGCCAGCAGCATGGGACAGGGGATCCCTGGAAACACCATATATTTT.

This clone was seen just once. The chain employs TRBV28 and TRBJ1-2; D possibly corresponds to TRBD1 (6 bases). V lost 3 bases to trimming and J lost 5 bases, with 19 bases between them. There are 16 residues in the CDR3. The germline CDR1 and CDR2 sequences are MDHEN and SYDVKM. The CDR3 is CASSFRGARSYYGYTF. As DNA, the CDR3 is TGTGCCAGCAGTTTCCGGGGGGCCCGTTCATATTATGGCTACACCTTC.

The V gene is TRBV5-1, the J gene TRBJ2-1; 7 bases are a match to TRBD1. Trimming took 4 bases from V and 0 from J; bases not matched to a gene: 4. The CDR3 runs 15 residues. Germline V lookup: CDR1 SGHRS, CDR2 YFSETQ. CDR3 protein: CASSKTGDSYNEQFF. CDR3 sequence (DNA): TGCGCCAGCAGCAAAACAGGGGACTCCTACAATGAGCAGTTCTTC.

The chain couples TRBV5-8 to TRBJ1-2, with 9 bases that match TRBD1. CDR1 and CDR2 (germline): SGHTS, YDEGEE. The CDR3 consists of 15 residues. J gave up 2 bases and V 3 bases, and 5 bases lay outside the gene matches. The CDR3 DNA sequence: TGTGCCAGCAGCTGGTGGACAGGGGACAACTATGGCTACACCTTC. Amino acids: CASSWWTGDNYGYTF.

The V gene is TRBV7-9, the J gene TRBJ2-5; the D gene is possibly TRBD1 (8 bases). Trimming pared 6 bases from V and 5 bases from J, leaving 16 bases between. CDR1 and CDR2 from the germline V gene are SEHNR and FQNEAQ (reference sequence). The CDR3 consists of 14 residues. CDR3 DNA sequence: TGTGCCAGCAGGGATGTACAGGGGGGGGAGACCCAGTACTTC. Protein sequence: CASRDVQGGETQYF.

V gene TRBV10-3 combines with J gene TRBJ1-6, with no clear D. The CDR3 covers 12 residues. V was clipped by 6 bases and J by 8 bases, with 8 bases between them. Germline-derived CDR1 and CDR2 are ENHRY and SYGVKD. The CDR3 is CAISEGDSPLHF. The CDR3 DNA reads as TGTGCCATCAGCGAAGGAGATTCACCCCTCCACTTT.

The chain uses TRBV27 and TRBJ2-2, with a possible D match to TRBD2 (6 bases). There are 14 residues in the CDR3. V shed 3 bases and J shed 5 bases, with 10 bases lying between them. Germline lookup yields CDR1 MNHEY and CDR2 SMNVEV (reference sequence). CDR3 DNA: TGTGCCAGCAGTTTTGGGGCGGGGACCGGGGAGCTGTTTTTT. The encoded protein is CASSFGAGTGELFF.

This clone was found once. The chain joins TRBV7-2 to TRBJ2-7, with TRBD1 matching 8 bases. The CDR3 totals 14 residues. The V gene's germline CDR1 is SGHTA and CDR2 FQGNSA. V shed 1 base, J shed 6 bases, and the junction held 5 bases outside the gene matches. CDR3 loop: CASSLDRGIGEQYF. The CDR3 DNA is TGTGCCAGCAGCTTAGACAGGGGGATCGGCGAGCAGTACTTC.

V gene TRBV7-9 combines with J gene TRBJ2-7; no clear D gene. V lost 1 base and J lost 4, with 8 bases in between. The CDR3 consists of 13 residues. CDR1 and CDR2 from the germline V gene are SEHNR and FQNEAQ (reference sequence). CDR3 coding DNA: TGTGCCAGCAGCTTAGTGGCAGTATACGAGCAGTACTTC. Translated, it gives CASSLVAVYEQYF. The full variable domain, rest sourced from reference TRBV7-9 and TRBJ2-7, is DTGVSQNPRHKITKRGQNVTFRCDPISEHNRLYWYRQTLGQGPEFLTYFQNEAQLEKSRLLSDRFSAERPKGSFSTLEIQRTEQGDSAMYLCASSLVAVYEQYFGPGTRLTVT.

The chain employs TRBV18 and TRBJ2-6, with D uncertain. V lost 3 bases to trimming and J lost 0 bases, with 12 bases between them. CDR1 is KGHSH and CDR2 is LQKENI in the germline V gene. The CDR3 contains 17 residues. The CDR3 sequence: CASSPASLNSGANVLTF. The CDR3 DNA sequence: TGTGCCAGCTCACCCGCGTCTCTTAACTCTGGGGCCAACGTCCTGACTTTC.

The chain employs TRBV5-4 and TRBJ2-1, with a weak D call TRBD1 (7 bases). This CDR3 region has 13 residues. CDR1 SGHNT and CDR2 YYREEE come from the germline V gene (reference sequence). The V end was cut by 4 bases, the J end by 9 bases, with 14 bases between. The DNA of the CDR3 is TGTGCCAGCAGCCTTGGGCAGGGGGGTGAGCAGTTCTTC. Protein sequence: CASSLGQGGEQFF.

The V gene is TRBV7-9, the J gene TRBJ2-5, with 9 positions matching TRBD2. Per germline, CDR1 SEHNR and CDR2 FQNEAQ (reference sequence). V was pared by 4 bases and J by 5 bases, with 11 bases of the junction left unmatched. The CDR3 sequence is 16 residues long. The CDR3 coding sequence is TGTGCCAGCAGCTACGGATCCGGGACTAGCTGGGAGACCCAGTACTTC. This codes for CASSYGSGTSWETQYF. The variable domain in full, with the rest retrieved from reference TRBV7-9 and TRBJ2-5, is DTGVSQNPRHKITKRGQNVTFRCDPISEHNRLYWYRQTLGQGPEFLTYFQNEAQLEKSRLLSDRFSAERPKGSFSTLEIQRTEQGDSAMYLCASSYGSGTSWETQYFGPGTRLLVL.

The chain carries TRBV6-5 and TRBJ1-6; unclear D gene. Germline-derived CDR1 and CDR2 are MNHEY and SVGAGI. The CDR3 runs to 16 residues. Trimming left V 2 bases short and J 7 bases short, with 15 bases between. The CDR3 region has the DNA TGTGCCAGCAGTTACGGGCAGCTGGGTCGAAATTCACCCCTCCACTTT. Translated, it gives CASSYGQLGRNSPLHF.

V gene TRBV19 combines with J gene TRBJ2-3; 8 bases are a match to TRBD2. Per germline, CDR1 LNHDA and CDR2 SQIVND (reference sequence). Trimming cost V 4 bases and J 4 bases; bases outside gene matches: 4. The CDR3 sequence is 14 residues long. The DNA for the CDR3 is TGTGCCAGTAGTAGGGGACTAGTTTCAGATACGCAGTATTTT. This translates into CASSRGLVSDTQYF. Together with reference TRBV19 and TRBJ2-3, the CDR3 gives the full variable domain: DGGITQSPKYLFRKEGQNVTLSCEQNLNHDAMYWYRQDPGQGLRLIYYSQIVNDFQKGDIAEGYSVSREKKESFPLTVTSAQKNPTAFYLCASSRGLVSDTQYFGPGTRLTVL.

As DNA, the CDR3 is TGTGCCAGCAGTTCCGGGTCTTATAATTCACCCCTCCACTTT. This gives the protein CASSSGSYNSPLHF. This chain uses TRBV2 with TRBJ1-6, with D hard to call. The CDR3 is made up of 14 amino acids. Between the trimmed V and J ends, which lost 5 bases and 4 bases, there was a span of 9 bases. Per the germline V gene, CDR1 is SNHLY and CDR2 is FYNNEI. The whole variable domain, remainder taken from reference TRBV2 and TRBJ1-6, is EPEVTQTPSHQVTQMGQEVILRCVPISNHLYFYWYRQILGQKVEFLVSFYNNEISEKSEIFDDQFSVERPDGSNFTLKIRSTKLEDSAMYFCASSSGSYNSPLHFGNGTRLTVT.

This rearrangement joins TRBV19 to TRBJ1-3, with 7 bases aligning to TRBD1. V gave up 4 bases and J gave up 3 bases; unmatched junction bases: 6. Germline-derived CDR1 and CDR2 are LNHDA and SQIVND (reference sequence). The CDR3 consists of 15 residues. CDR3 in DNA: TGTGCCAGTAGTACCGACAGGGCAGGTGGAAACACCATATATTTT. Translating it yields CASSTDRAGGNTIYF.

The sample holds one count of this clone. The chain has TRBV19 and TRBJ2-7; D is undetermined. This CDR3 is 13 amino acids long. Germline-derived CDR1 and CDR2 are LNHDA and SQIVND (reference sequence). The germline V and J ends were trimmed by 2 bases and 1 base, with 6 bases remaining between them. The CDR3, as DNA: TGTGCCAGTAGTATACGGGTGTCCTACGAGCAGTACTTC. Residues: CASSIRVSYEQYF.

This sequence joins TRBV11-2 and TRBJ2-2, with 12 bases aligning to TRBD2. V lost 5 bases and J lost 6; bases outside the gene matches: 4. CDR1 is SGHAT and CDR2 is FQNNGV in the germline V gene. This CDR3 has 15 residues. In DNA form, the CDR3 reads TGTGCCAGCAGCGAGACTAGCGGGAGCCCCGGGGAGCTGTTTTTT. It is translated as CASSETSGSPGELFF.

The chain uses TRBV6-2 or TRBV6-3 and TRBJ2-3; D is possibly TRBD2 (6 bases). V gave up 4 bases and J gave up 1 base, with 27 bases separating them. CDR1 and CDR2 (germline): MNHEY, SVGEGT. The CDR3 runs to 20 residues. The CDR3 DNA reads as TGTGCCAGCAGTTCCTCAGGGTACGGGAGCACATCCCCCCGCACAGATACGCAGTATTTT. Translated: CASSSSGYGSTSPRTDTQYF.

V is TRBV5-1 and J is TRBJ1-2; 7 bases agree with TRBD1. Trimming took 4 bases from V and 7 from J; bases not matched to a gene: 10. From germline, CDR1 is SGHRS and CDR2 YFSETQ. The CDR3 spans 14 residues. Written as DNA, the CDR3 is TGCGCCAGCAGCCCGACAGGGAGTGGTGGTGGCTACACCTTC. Its protein is CASSPTGSGGGYTF.

The rearrangement uses TRBV29-1 and TRBJ2-4, with TRBD2 identical over 9 bases. This CDR3 comprises 14 residues. Trimming took 4 bases from V and 4 from J; bases not matched to a gene: 5. Germline V gene data show CDR1 as SQVTM and CDR2 as ANQGSEA. The CDR3 spells CSVGSGLAKNIQYF. The CDR3 nucleotides read TGCAGCGTTGGGTCGGGACTAGCTAAAAACATTCAGTACTTC.

J is TRBJ2-1 and V is TRBV24-1, with 8 bases matching TRBD2. This CDR3 has 17 amino acids. V gave up 0 bases and J gave up 9 bases; unmatched junction bases: 12. Germline V gives CDR1 KGHDR, CDR2 SFDVKD. Here the CDR3 reads CATSDLRSGRANSEQFF. The CDR3 region has the DNA TGTGCCACCAGTGATTTGCGGAGCGGGAGAGCAAACAGTGAGCAGTTCTTC.

The chain combines TRBV4-2 with TRBJ1-3; D is unresolved. CDR3 length equals 17 residues. The V end was cut by 1 base, the J end by 0 bases, with 13 bases between. Germline V gives CDR1 LGHNA, CDR2 YNFKEQ. The CDR3 DNA follows: TGTGCCAGCAGCCAAGTAGACTTCAAGGCCTCTGGAAACACCATATATTTT. Translating it yields CASSQVDFKASGNTIYF.

The CDR3 DNA is TGTGCCAGCAGCCCCCGAGGACAGGGGAACACTGAAGCTTTCTTT. Its translation: CASSPRGQGNTEAFF. The chain links TRBV3-1 (or the pseudogene TRBV3-2) to TRBJ1-1; 8 positions agree with TRBD1. With V trimmed by 4 bases and J by 1 base, 5 bases remained unmatched. CDR1 is LGHDT and CDR2 is YNNKEL in the germline V gene (reference sequence). This CDR3 comprises 15 residues.

The chain carries TRBV5-1 and TRBJ2-5; 11 nucleotides match TRBD2. The V and J ends lost 3 bases and 5 bases, in that order; junction bases with no gene match: 9. Per the germline V gene, CDR1 is SGHRS and CDR2 is YFSETQ. This CDR3 is 16 amino acids long. The CDR3 loop is CASSSILAGDGETQYF. CDR3 DNA: TGCGCCAGCAGCTCCATACTAGCGGGAGATGGGGAGACCCAGTACTTC.

The V gene is TRBV18, the J gene TRBJ1-2, with TRBD1 identical over 7 bases. The trim removed 5 bases at V and 4 bases at J, leaving 7 bases unmatched. Germline loops: CDR1 KGHSH, CDR2 LQKENI. The CDR3 sequence is 14 residues long. The chain's CDR3 is CASSVSWDSYGYTF. In nucleotides, the CDR3 is TGTGCCAGCTCAGTCTCCTGGGACAGCTATGGCTACACCTTC.

A word on this clone: The same CDR3 can be traced to other DNA sequences in this sample. This rearrangement joins TRBV9 to TRBJ1-2; D is possibly TRBD1 (6 bases). The germline CDR1 and CDR2 sequences are SGDLS and YYNGEE. The CDR3 has 13 residues. The ends were cut back, 2 bases at V and 2 bases at J, with 7 bases in the middle. The CDR3 protein is CASSVDRNYGYTF. CDR3 sequence (DNA): TGTGCCAGCAGCGTCGACAGGAACTATGGCTACACCTTC.

This clone appeared a few times. The chain couples TRBV2 to TRBJ1-4; D ambiguous. V lost 8 bases, J lost 8 bases, and 12 bases lay in between. Germline V gene lookup returns CDR1 SNHLY and CDR2 FYNNEI. This CDR3 has 12 residues. The CDR3 loop is CASVSTGEKLFF. In nucleotides, the CDR3 is TGTGCCAGCGTCTCTACGGGGGAAAAACTGTTTTTT.